Shown below are 5 T cell receptor beta chains from a single sample sequenced in a study of beta chain features in type 1 diabetes. Every isolated RNA sample was fully reverse transcribed, so sequencing captured expressed TCRB transcripts. TCRdb's copy holds only in-frame clones and misses some; the assay was immunoSEQ multiplex PCR. The sample consists of approximately 150,000 clones, approximately 9.9% of them appearing once. The sequencing sample was made of central memory CD4+ T cells from blood. These receptors all come from a woman between 18 and 29 years old in good health.

This clone was counted a few times. The chain recombines TRBV4-1 with TRBJ2-3; tentative D call: TRBD2 (6 bases). Germline CDR1 is MGHRA and CDR2 is YSYEKL. Trimming pared 4 bases from V and 3 bases from J, leaving 14 bases between. The CDR3 totals 15 residues. The CDR3 DNA is TGCGCCAGCAGCCCCCCGAACGGGGGAACAGATACGCAGTATTTT. Amino acids: CASSPPNGGTDTQYF.

This clone was seen a few times. This chain joins TRBV13 and TRBJ2-5; 9 bases align to TRBD1. The CDR3 consists of 16 residues. Germline CDR1 PRHDT, CDR2 FYEKMQ (reference sequence). Trimming cost V 5 bases and J 5 bases; bases outside gene matches: 12. The CDR3 is CASSQSWTGEKETQYF. The CDR3 coding sequence is TGTGCCAGCAGCCAATCCTGGACAGGGGAGAAGGAGACCCAGTACTTC.

The table lists this clone with a few counts. The chain has TRBV29-1 and TRBJ2-5, with 7 bases lining up with TRBD1. Germline V gene data show CDR1 as SQVTM and CDR2 as ANQGSEA. The ends lost 4 bases at V and 1 base at J; junction bases unmatched: 9. The CDR3 is made up of 15 amino acids. The CDR3, as DNA: TGCAGCGTTGGAATACCCCCAGGGGGCCAAGAGACCCAGTACTTC. Protein product: CSVGIPPGGQETQYF.

The V and J genes are TRBV30 and TRBJ1-2; D call uncertain. V lost 0 bases and J 6 bases, leaving 17 bases between the germline ends. The CDR3 sequence is 15 residues long. Germline values: CDR1 GTSNPN, CDR2 SVGIG (reference sequence). The CDR3 DNA reads TGTGCCTGGAGTGTACGAGTGACCGATACTAATGGCTACACCTTC. Translation gives CAWSVRVTDTNGYTF.

The chain joins TRBV28 to TRBJ2-1; 10 bases are a match to TRBD2. CDR3 length: 15 amino acids. With 3 bases clipped from V and 9 bases from J, the junction kept 8 bases outside the gene matches. Germline V gene sequence: CDR1 MDHEN, CDR2 SYDVKM. For the CDR3, the DNA is TGTGCCAGCAGTTTTTATAGCGGGAGGCGGGGTGAGCAGTTCTTC. This gives the protein CASSFYSGRRGEQFF.